This TCR beta chain emerged from a study of blood T cell repertoires in COVID-19. This clone is medium-sized by share. The V gene lost 8 bases and the J gene lost 3 bases, with 16 bases spanning the gap. Germline CDR1 is SGHTA and CDR2 is FQGNSA. There are 14 residues in the CDR3. Assay used: immunoSEQ multiplex PCR; TCRdb lists only in-frame clones, some missing. Of more than 80,000 clones listed, approximately 86% are singletons. The rearrangement joins TRBV7-2 to TRBJ1-1, with a weak D call TRBD1 (6 bases). The TCR sequence derives from a man aged 40-50 years with acute or convalescent COVID-19. The sample consisted of peripheral blood. The CDR3 bases are TGTGCCAGCTTTCGAGGGGGATCGGACACTGAAGCTTTCTTT. It specifies CASFRGGSDTEAFF.